This TCR beta chain was sequenced for a study of T cell responses to AZD1222 COVID-19 vaccine. Points from the study as a whole: Repertoires were obtained only post-peak T cell response. Spike was spanned by vaccine-associated CD4 TCRs, with dominance at 160-218 and 743-854. Clonal diversity may have been underestimated, and the donors were mostly white British, with more females than males.

The ends were cut back, 8 bases at V and 3 bases at J, with 20 bases in the middle. The CDR3 contains 16 residues. CDR1 and CDR2 from the germline V gene are SEHNR and FQNEAQ (reference sequence). Of note for this clone: What it binds is unknown.

Generated by immunoSEQ multiplex PCR, the TCRdb table keeps only in-frame clones and is missing some. The table shows around 250,000 clones, with 85% to 95% occurring only once. This receptor was identified in an adult in good health. Sample: peripheral blood, taken on day 0 of AZD1222 vaccination. The chain employs TRBV7-9 and TRBJ1-5; TRBD1 is a possible D gene (6 bases). The CDR3 protein is CASSPLRGDTNQPQHF. The CDR3 coding sequence is TGTGCCAGCTCCCCGCTGAGGGGGGATACCAATCAGCCCCAGCATTTT. The full variable domain, completed using reference TRBV7-9 and TRBJ1-5, is DTGVSQNPRHKITKRGQNVTFRCDPISEHNRLYWYRQTLGQGPEFLTYFQNEAQLEKSRLLSDRFSAERPKGSFSTLEIQRTEQGDSAMYLCASSPLRGDTNQPQHFGDGTRLSIL.